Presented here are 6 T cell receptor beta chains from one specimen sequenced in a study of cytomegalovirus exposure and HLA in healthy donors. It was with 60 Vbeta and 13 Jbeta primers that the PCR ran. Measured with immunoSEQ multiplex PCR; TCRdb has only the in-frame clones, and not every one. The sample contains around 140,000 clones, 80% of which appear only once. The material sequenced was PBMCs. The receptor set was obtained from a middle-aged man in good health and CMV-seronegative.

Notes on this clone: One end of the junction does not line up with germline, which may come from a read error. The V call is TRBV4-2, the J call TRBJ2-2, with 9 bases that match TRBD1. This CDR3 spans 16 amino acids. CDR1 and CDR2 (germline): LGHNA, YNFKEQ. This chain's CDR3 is CASSQAETGGLGEPFF. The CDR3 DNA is TGTGCCAGCAGCCAAGCTGAGACAGGGGGTTTAGGGGAGCCGTTTTTT.

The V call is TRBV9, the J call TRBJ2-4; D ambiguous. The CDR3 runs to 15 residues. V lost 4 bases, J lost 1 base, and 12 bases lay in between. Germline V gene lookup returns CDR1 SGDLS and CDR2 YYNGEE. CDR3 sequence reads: CASSSETRAKNIQYF. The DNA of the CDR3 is TGTGCCAGCAGCTCAGAGACGAGGGCCAAAAACATTCAGTACTTC.

As DNA, the CDR3 is TGTGCCAGCAGTTTATCGGAGGGGGGGTACGAGCAGTACTTC. As protein: CASSLSEGGYEQYF. The chain uses TRBV27 and TRBJ2-7; possibly TRBD2 for D (7 bases). V lost 0 bases to trimming and J lost 4 bases, with 10 bases between them. This CDR3 comprises 14 residues. Germline lookup yields CDR1 MNHEY and CDR2 SMNVEV (reference sequence).

The chain's CDR3 is CASSLDGGGSTDTQYF. For the CDR3, the DNA is TGCGCCAGCAGCTTGGACGGCGGGGGGAGCACAGATACGCAGTATTTT. V is TRBV5-1 and J is TRBJ2-3; TRBD2 matches 8 bases. The ends lost 0 bases at V and 0 bases at J; junction bases unmatched: 3. CDR1 and CDR2 (germline): SGHRS, YFSETQ. The CDR3 length is 16 residues.

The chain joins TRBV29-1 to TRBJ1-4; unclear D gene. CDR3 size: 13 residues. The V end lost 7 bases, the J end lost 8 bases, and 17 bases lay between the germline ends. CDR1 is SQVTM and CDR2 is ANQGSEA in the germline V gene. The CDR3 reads CSANLGRGEKLFF. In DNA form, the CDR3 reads TGCAGCGCTAATCTAGGGAGAGGGGAAAAACTGTTTTTT.

CDR3 nucleotide sequence: TGCGCCAGCAGTGAGGACTGGAGGCAGCCCCAGCATTTT. Amino acid sequence: CASSEDWRQPQHF. V usage is TRBV10-2 and J usage is TRBJ1-5; D is ambiguous. The ends were cut back, 2 bases at V and 7 bases at J, with 9 bases in the middle. The CDR3 covers 13 residues. The germline V gene has CDR1 WSHSY and CDR2 SAAADI.